The next 24 T cell receptor beta chains were all read from a single sample in a study of T cell repertoires in cytomegalovirus infection. TCRdb ran MiXCR on the reads and lists one entry per CDR3 protein. This sample carries about 740,000 distinct CDR3 sequences, less than 40% of them seen once, and the ten largest clones take around 2.8%. Sequencing used PBMCs. The receptors here all came from a human donor in good health (CMV status not recorded). Some clones in this sample may be carry-over from other donors' samples.

The gene calls are TRBV7-8 and TRBJ1-1; D remains ambiguous. The V end was cut by 5 bases, the J end by 4 bases, with 11 bases between. This CDR3 is built from 13 residues. Germline assignment: CDR1 SGHVS and CDR2 FQNEAQ. The CDR3 loop reads CASSTREGTEAFF. The CDR3 DNA follows: TGTGCCAGCAGCACTCGTGAGGGCACTGAAGCTTTCTTT.

The sample holds a few counts of this clonotype. V and J are TRBV7-6 and TRBJ1-4; 7 bases are a match to TRBD1. Germline CDR1 is SGHVS and CDR2 is FNYEAQ. This CDR3 region has 15 residues. Germline trimming cut 0 bases from V and 7 bases from J; bases unmatched to any gene: 5. DNA of the CDR3: TGTGCCAGCAGCTTAGCCCCACAGGGGAGTGAAAAACTGTTTTTT. Protein: CASSLAPQGSEKLFF.

The chain has TRBV10-3 and TRBJ1-5, with 7 bases lining up with TRBD1. With 5 bases clipped from V and 2 bases from J, the junction kept 9 bases outside the gene matches. The CDR3 length is 16 residues. Looked up from germline, CDR1 is ENHRY and CDR2 is SYGVKD. The DNA of the CDR3 is TGTGCCATCAGTAACAGGGGCGTAGGGGGCAATCAGCCCCAGCATTTT. Translating it yields CAISNRGVGGNQPQHF.

V is TRBV12-3 or TRBV12-4 and J is TRBJ1-6, with 7 bases matching TRBD1. There are 14 residues in the CDR3. The ends lost 5 bases at V and 8 bases at J; junction bases unmatched: 6. Here the CDR3 reads CASSLTGMDSPLHF. The CDR3 DNA reads as TGTGCCAGCAGTCTGACAGGGATGGATTCACCCCTCCACTTT.

The chain joins TRBV5-5 to TRBJ1-6; D remains unclear. The ends were cut back, 1 base at V and 0 bases at J, with 11 bases in the middle. Germline loops: CDR1 SGHKS, CDR2 YYEKEE (reference sequence). This CDR3 comprises 17 residues. The CDR3 DNA reads TGTGCCAGCAGCTTGCCGAGACAAGTCTCCTATAATTCACCCCTCCACTTT. It yields the protein CASSLPRQVSYNSPLHF.

The DNA of the CDR3 is TGCAGCGTTGAAGGGCAGTTGGCCGCTGAAGCTTTCTTT. It yields the protein CSVEGQLAAEAFF. The gene calls are TRBV29-1 and TRBJ1-1; D call uncertain. The CDR3 extends over 13 amino acids. Germline CDR1 and CDR2: SQVTM and ANQGSEA. V was cut by 1 base and J by 6 bases, with 12 bases left in between.

The CDR3 region is CASSLVTGRLTDTQYF. The CDR3 DNA follows: TGCGCCAGCAGCTTGGTCACGGGGCGATTAACAGATACGCAGTATTTT. The J gene is TRBJ2-3, the V gene TRBV5-1, with D perhaps assigned TRBD1 or TRBD2 (5 bases each). There are 16 residues in the CDR3. The germline gives CDR1 SGHRS, CDR2 YFSETQ. The V end was cut by 0 bases, the J end by 3 bases, with 14 bases between. Using reference TRBV5-1 and TRBJ2-3 for the parts outside the CDR3, the full variable domain is KAGVTQTPRYLIKTRGQQVTLSCSPISGHRSVSWYQQTPGQGLQFLFEYFSETQRNKGNFPGRFSGRQFSNSRSEMNVSTLELGDSALYLCASSLVTGRLTDTQYFGPGTRLTVL.

The rearrangement joins TRBV4-1 to TRBJ1-2, with D maybe TRBD1 (6 bases). V dropped 5 bases and J dropped 6 bases, with 10 bases sitting between them. There are 12 residues in the CDR3. CDR1 MGHRA and CDR2 YSYEKL come from the germline V gene. DNA for the CDR3: TGCGCCAGCAGCGACAGGTGGGATGGCTACACCTTC. It is translated as CASSDRWDGYTF.

Here the CDR3 reads CASSMGGGQRTEAFF. The CDR3 DNA follows: TGTGCCAGTAGTATGGGAGGGGGGCAAAGGACTGAAGCTTTCTTT. The chain joins TRBV19 to TRBJ1-1; TRBD1 might be the D (6 bases). Trimming left V 3 bases short and J 5 bases short, with 16 bases between. The CDR3 runs 15 residues. CDR1 is LNHDA and CDR2 is SQIVND in the germline V gene (reference sequence).

This clonotype was seen a handful of times. This sequence joins TRBV11-2 and TRBJ2-3; 9 nucleotides align to TRBD2. Germline CDR1 SGHAT, CDR2 FQNNGV. CDR3 length equals 14 residues. V was clipped by 4 bases and J by 8 bases; unmatched bases: 7. The CDR3 protein is CASSSPGGGGTQYF. CDR3 nucleotides: TGTGCCAGCAGCTCCCCGGGCGGGGGGGGTACGCAGTATTTT.

The chain joins TRBV7-9 to TRBJ1-2, with D possibly being TRBD1 (5 bases). Deletions cut 4 bases from V and 8 bases from J, with 14 bases between. The CDR3 is 13 amino acids. CDR1 is SEHNR, CDR2 FQNEAQ, per germline (reference sequence). The CDR3 loop reads CASSSQVLNGYTF. CDR3 bases: TGTGCCAGCAGCTCACAGGTTCTCAACGGCTACACCTTC.

In its sample, this clonotype was seen many times. The chain is built from TRBV4-1 and TRBJ1-1; D not certain. Germline values: CDR1 MGHRA, CDR2 YSYEKL. The CDR3 has 14 amino acids. The V gene lost 1 base and the J gene lost 0 bases, with 6 bases spanning the gap. The CDR3 loop is CASSQGRMNTEAFF. The CDR3 DNA reads TGCGCCAGCAGCCAAGGACGGATGAACACTGAAGCTTTCTTT.

This clonotype was picked up many times. The CDR3 sequence is CASSSEGGKNIQYF. As DNA, the CDR3 is TGTGCCAGCAGCTCGGAAGGAGGGAAAAACATTCAGTACTTC. The genes are TRBV7-2 and TRBJ2-4; weak D call: TRBD2 (6 bases). CDR3 length: 14 residues. Trimming stripped 4 bases from V and 4 bases from J, with 11 bases between. Germline V gene lookup returns CDR1 SGHTA and CDR2 FQGNSA.

The V gene is TRBV7-9, the J gene TRBJ2-7, with 9 bases fitting TRBD1. With V trimmed by 5 bases and J by 3 bases, 8 bases remained unmatched. Per the germline V gene, CDR1 is SEHNR and CDR2 is FQNEAQ (reference sequence). The CDR3 contains 15 residues. CDR3 coding DNA: TGTGCCAGCAGCCAGGGACAGGGTGGGGGCTACGAGCAGTACTTC. Its protein product is CASSQGQGGGYEQYF.

The chain combines TRBV19 with TRBJ2-7; 8 bases are a match to TRBD2. Germline V gives CDR1 LNHDA, CDR2 SQIVND (reference sequence). The CDR3 totals 14 residues. After removal of 6 bases from V and 3 bases from J, the junction contained 7 bases not matched to a gene. CDR3 DNA sequence: TGTGCCAGTAGCGGGGGGGGTCGTCGCTACGAGCAGTACTTC. This codes for CASSGGGRRYEQYF.

The V call is TRBV2, the J call TRBJ2-3; no definite D call. The CDR3 runs to 12 residues. Per the germline V gene, CDR1 is SNHLY and CDR2 is FYNNEI. Trimming pared 2 bases from V and 5 bases from J, leaving 5 bases between. The chain's CDR3 is CASSEYRDTQYF. CDR3 coding DNA: TGTGCCAGCAGTGAATACCGAGATACGCAGTATTTT.

This clonotype was seen a few times. The rearrangement uses TRBV25-1 and TRBJ2-6, with TRBD2 identical over 7 bases. This CDR3 has 15 amino acids. With V trimmed by 5 bases and J by 2 bases, 3 bases remained unmatched. CDR1 is MGHDK, CDR2 SYGVNS, per germline. This chain's CDR3 is CASSPSGAGANVLTF. In nucleotides, the CDR3 is TGTGCCAGCAGTCCGAGCGGGGCTGGGGCCAACGTCCTGACTTTC.

This clonotype has only a few counts. V gene TRBV12-3 or TRBV12-4 combines with J gene TRBJ1-1; D unresolved. The CDR3 runs to 15 residues. V was trimmed by 0 bases and J by 3 bases, leaving 11 bases between them. The CDR3 protein is CASSLALLAYTEAFF. As DNA, the CDR3 is TGTGCCAGCAGTTTAGCCCTTTTGGCCTACACTGAAGCTTTCTTT.

The gene calls are TRBV2 and TRBJ1-5; D uncertain. Per the germline V gene, CDR1 is SNHLY and CDR2 is FYNNEI. The V and J ends lost 0 bases and 5 bases respectively, with 8 bases between them. The CDR3 length is 14 residues. CDR3 DNA: TGTGCCAGCAGTGAAGCAGCTGCTGATCAGCCCCAGCATTTT. Its protein product is CASSEAAADQPQHF.

In this sample, this clonotype turned up a few times. The gene calls are TRBV28 and TRBJ2-3; possible D gene TRBD2, 6 bases. CDR1 is MDHEN, CDR2 SYDVKM, per germline. The V end was cut by 6 bases, the J end by 2 bases, with 21 bases between. The CDR3 is 17 amino acids. The CDR3 DNA follows: TGTGCCAGCAGATTTCAGGGACTTTTTGGGGTCACAGATACGCAGTATTTT. Translation: CASRFQGLFGVTDTQYF.

The V and J genes are TRBV7-2 and TRBJ2-1; 10 positions match TRBD2. The CDR3 sequence is 17 residues long. CDR1 is SGHTA and CDR2 is FQGNSA in the germline V gene. V dropped 3 bases and J dropped 5; count of bases not matched to a gene: 10. Here the CDR3 reads CASSLGFGTSANNEQFF. The CDR3 bases are TGTGCCAGCAGCTTGGGGTTCGGGACTAGCGCCAACAATGAGCAGTTCTTC.

Only a few counts were recorded for this clonotype. J is TRBJ2-6 and V is TRBV20-1; a possible D gene is TRBD2 (6 bases). Trimming left V 3 bases short and J 2 bases short, with 17 bases between. Per the germline V gene, CDR1 is DFQATT and CDR2 is SNEGSKA (reference sequence). The CDR3 is 17 amino acids. CDR3 amino acids: CSASAAGRRTGANVLTF. The DNA of the CDR3 is TGCAGTGCTAGCGCGGCAGGGAGGAGGACTGGGGCCAACGTCCTGACTTTC.

This clonotype came up a few times. The genes are TRBV5-1 and TRBJ2-3; 7 nucleotides align to TRBD2. CDR1 and CDR2 (germline): SGHRS, YFSETQ. V gave up 3 bases and J gave up 2 bases; unmatched junction bases: 6. CDR3 size: 15 residues. CDR3 coding DNA: TGCGCCAGCAGCTACAGCGGGACGCACACAGATACGCAGTATTTT. It encodes CASSYSGTHTDTQYF.

The chain uses TRBV28 and TRBJ2-7; 13 bases match TRBD2. The CDR3 loop spans 19 amino acids. Germline V lookup: CDR1 MDHEN, CDR2 SYDVKM. V lost 6 bases to trimming and J lost 3 bases; unmatched junction nucleotides: 17. The CDR3 spells CASSRPRTSGSLGVYEQYF. CDR3 DNA sequence: TGTGCCAGCAGCCGTCCCCGGACTAGCGGGAGCCTAGGAGTCTACGAGCAGTACTTC.